The 18 T cell receptor beta chains reported below all come from one sample, sequenced in a study of T-cell reconstitution after alpha-beta-depleted transplantation in children. A TCRbeta library incorporating unique molecular identifiers was prepared. TCRdb re-analysed the PCR reads in MiXCR, keeping a single row per CDR3 protein. The table includes just over 350,000 distinct CDR3 sequences, about an eighth detected once. Specimen: PBMCs, collected from the stem cell graft. The receptors here all came from a human donor who donated a stem cell graft to a child with Fanconi anemia.

Only a few counts were recorded for this clonotype. This chain links TRBV6-1 with TRBJ1-1, with D uncertain. The CDR3 is 10 amino acids. With 7 bases removed from V and 9 bases from J, the gap between germline ends came to 9 bases. CDR1 and CDR2 (germline): MNHNS, SASEGT. CDR3 coding DNA: TGTGCCAGCACCCTGGGGAAAGCTTTCTTT. This sequence encodes CASTLGKAFF.

The V call is TRBV12-5, the J call TRBJ1-6, with 12 bases lining up with TRBD1. CDR1 and CDR2 from the germline V gene are LGHNT and FRNRAP. The V gene end was trimmed by 6 bases and the J gene end by 0 bases; junction bases not matched to a gene: 9. The CDR3 loop spans 19 amino acids. This CDR3 reads CASGSGTGGASSYNSPLHF. The CDR3 DNA reads TGTGCTAGTGGCTCCGGGACAGGGGGCGCGAGCTCCTATAATTCACCCCTCCACTTT. Based on the CDR3 plus reference TRBV12-5 and TRBJ1-6, the full variable domain is DARVTQTPRHKVTEMGQEVTMRCQPILGHNTVFWYRQTMMQGLELLAYFRNRAPLDDSGMPKDRFSAEMPDATLATLKIQPSEPRDSAVYFCASGSGTGGASSYNSPLHFGNGTRLTVT.

The CDR3 is CASSLGVRIKNTEAFF. CDR3 sequence (DNA): TGCGCCAGCAGCTTGGGTGTTAGAATAAAGAACACTGAAGCTTTCTTT. J is TRBJ1-1 and V is TRBV5-1; unclear D gene. This CDR3 comprises 16 residues. Germline loops: CDR1 SGHRS, CDR2 YFSETQ. V shed 0 bases and J shed 1 base, with 13 bases lying between them.

This clonotype has just a few counts. The genes are TRBV11-2 and TRBJ2-7, with TRBD1 matching 11 bases. The CDR3 totals 16 residues. The V segment lost 1 base and the J segment 3 bases; nucleotides outside the gene matches: 5. Germline V gene sequence: CDR1 SGHAT, CDR2 FQNNGV. DNA for the CDR3: TGTGCCAGCAGCTTAGGGACAGGGGGCATAGGCTACGAGCAGTACGTC. Translating gives CASSLGTGGIGYEQYV.

This chain links TRBV10-2 with TRBJ1-4; D not resolved. V dropped 0 bases and J dropped 0 bases, with 5 bases sitting between them. Germline assignment: CDR1 WSHSY and CDR2 SAAADI. There are 15 residues in the CDR3. The CDR3 loop reads CASSESVATNEKLFF. The CDR3 bases are TGCGCCAGCAGTGAGTCGGTTGCAACTAATGAAAAACTGTTTTTT.

This clonotype was recorded a few times. V and J are TRBV7-2 and TRBJ2-5, with 8 bases matching TRBD2. This CDR3 comprises 15 residues. Trimming at V came to 5 bases and at J to 5 bases, leaving 10 bases not matched to a gene. Germline V gene lookup returns CDR1 SGHTA and CDR2 FQGNSA. The CDR3 spells CASSGSGGKGETQYF. The CDR3 nucleotides read TGTGCCAGCAGCGGGAGCGGGGGAAAAGGGGAGACCCAGTACTTC.

This clonotype showed up many times. J is TRBJ2-7 and V is TRBV11-2, with TRBD1 identical over 9 bases. Germline CDR1 and CDR2: SGHAT and FQNNGV. The J segment lost 3 bases and the V segment lost 1 base, leaving 1 base of the junction unmatched. This CDR3 spans 14 amino acids. CDR3 residues: CASSLGQGVYEQYF. The CDR3 DNA is TGTGCCAGCAGCTTAGGACAGGGGGTCTACGAGCAGTACTTC.

The chain recombines TRBV5-1 with TRBJ1-3; unclear D gene. Trimming removed 4 bases at V and 4 bases at J, with 21 bases between. This CDR3 region has 17 residues. Germline V lookup: CDR1 SGHRS, CDR2 YFSETQ. CDR3 DNA: TGCGCCAGCAGCCCCCTCGCGGCAACGAAACACGGAAACACCATATATTTT. Translating gives CASSPLAATKHGNTIYF.

The rearrangement uses TRBV28 and TRBJ1-5, with 8 nucleotides matching TRBD1. This CDR3 has 17 amino acids. Germline V gene sequence: CDR1 MDHEN, CDR2 SYDVKM. V shed 8 bases and J 1 base; nucleotides not matched to a gene: 13. Here the CDR3 DNA reads TGTGCCAGCGTAACAGGGGGTCACTGGGGGAGCAATCAGCCCCAGCATTTT. Amino acids: CASVTGGHWGSNQPQHF. Full variable domain (outside the CDR3, taken from reference TRBV28 and TRBJ1-5): DVKVTQSSRYLVKRTGEKVFLECVQDMDHENMFWYRQDPGLGLRLIYFSYDVKMKEKGDIPEGYSVSREKKERFSLILESASTNQTSMYLCASVTGGHWGSNQPQHFGDGTRLSIL.

This clonotype has more than one count but fewer than ten. The chain is built from TRBV7-9 and TRBJ2-5, with D unresolved. Germline CDR1 and CDR2: SEHNR and FQNEAQ (reference sequence). The V end was cut by 0 bases, the J end by 2 bases, with 10 bases between. The CDR3 has 15 residues. CDR3 sequence: CASSLARAGQETQYF. Written as DNA, the CDR3 is TGTGCCAGCAGCTTAGCGCGCGCAGGACAAGAGACCCAGTACTTC.

CDR3 coding DNA: TGTGCCAGTAGTATAAGTGGGAATGCTGAAGCTTTCTTT. This gives the protein CASSISGNAEAFF. J is TRBJ1-1 and V is TRBV19, with no clear D. Trimming took off 2 bases at V and 6 bases at J, with 10 bases between the two ends. Germline loops: CDR1 LNHDA, CDR2 SQIVND (reference sequence). The CDR3 length is 13 residues.

CDR3 sequence (DNA): TGTGCCAGCAAGGGGGCACTCCATAATGAAAAACTGTTTTTT. It codes for CASKGALHNEKLFF. This chain connects TRBV2 to TRBJ1-4, with TRBD1 matching over 7 bases. This CDR3 comprises 14 residues. The germline V gene has CDR1 SNHLY and CDR2 FYNNEI. V lost 7 bases to trimming and J lost 4 bases; unmatched junction nucleotides: 6.

The rearrangement links TRBV25-1 to TRBJ1-3; no clear D gene. V was shortened by 8 bases and J by 4 bases, with 12 bases between the two germline ends. The CDR3 has 13 amino acids. From germline, CDR1 is MGHDK and CDR2 SYGVNS. The CDR3 region has the DNA TGTGCCAGCCAGCAAATCGCCGGAAACACCATATATTTT. Translating it yields CASQQIAGNTIYF.

At least ten counts were recorded for this clonotype. This chain links TRBV7-3 with TRBJ1-1; no clear D. There are 13 residues in the CDR3. Trimming removed 2 bases from V and 0 bases from J, with 4 bases in between. Per the germline V gene, CDR1 is SGHTA and CDR2 is FQGTGA. The DNA of the CDR3 is TGTGCCAGCAGCTTATATATGAACACTGAAGCTTTCTTT. Translated: CASSLYMNTEAFF.

Only a few counts were recorded for this clonotype. The rearrangement links TRBV27 to TRBJ2-7; D may be TRBD1 or TRBD2 (5 bases each). The germline V gene has CDR1 MNHEY and CDR2 SMNVEV (reference sequence). The V gene lost 4 bases and the J gene lost 7 bases, with 17 bases spanning the gap. The CDR3 contains 14 residues. CDR3 region: CASSWDLRHGEQYF. The DNA of the CDR3 is TGTGCCAGCAGTTGGGACCTCCGACACGGGGAGCAGTACTTC.

J is TRBJ1-4 and V is TRBV9; the match to TRBD1 covers 8 bases. Trimming cost V 5 bases and J 2 bases; bases outside gene matches: 5. The CDR3 extends over 15 amino acids. Germline V lookup: CDR1 SGDLS, CDR2 YYNGEE. CDR3 nucleotides: TGTGCCAGCAGTCGTTCAGGGGGCACTAATGAAAAACTGTTTTTT. It encodes CASSRSGGTNEKLFF. The full variable domain, in which reference TRBV9 and TRBJ1-4 provide the parts outside the CDR3, is DSGVTQTPKHLITATGQRVTLRCSPRSGDLSVYWYQQSLDQGLQFLIQYYNGEERAKGNILERFSAQQFPDLHSELNLSSLELGDSALYFCASSRSGGTNEKLFFGSGTQLSVL.

This clonotype was detected only a few times. V gene TRBV7-8 combines with J gene TRBJ2-1; 13 positions match TRBD2. Germline CDR1 is SGHVS and CDR2 is FQNEAQ. V gave up 5 bases and J gave up 6 bases; unmatched junction bases: 7. There are 16 residues in the CDR3. The chain's CDR3 is CASSPRLAGGFNEQFF. DNA for the CDR3: TGTGCCAGCAGCCCCCGACTAGCGGGGGGTTTCAATGAGCAGTTCTTC.

This clonotype has a handful of counts. V gene TRBV7-9 combines with J gene TRBJ2-7, with D possibly being TRBD1 (6 bases). Per germline, CDR1 SEHNR and CDR2 FQNEAQ (reference sequence). This CDR3 has 16 amino acids. V lost 5 bases to trimming and J lost 0 bases, with 17 bases between them. CDR3 nucleotides: TGTGCCAGCAGCCCGACGGGACGGACAGACTCCTACGAGCAGTACTTC. This translates into CASSPTGRTDSYEQYF.